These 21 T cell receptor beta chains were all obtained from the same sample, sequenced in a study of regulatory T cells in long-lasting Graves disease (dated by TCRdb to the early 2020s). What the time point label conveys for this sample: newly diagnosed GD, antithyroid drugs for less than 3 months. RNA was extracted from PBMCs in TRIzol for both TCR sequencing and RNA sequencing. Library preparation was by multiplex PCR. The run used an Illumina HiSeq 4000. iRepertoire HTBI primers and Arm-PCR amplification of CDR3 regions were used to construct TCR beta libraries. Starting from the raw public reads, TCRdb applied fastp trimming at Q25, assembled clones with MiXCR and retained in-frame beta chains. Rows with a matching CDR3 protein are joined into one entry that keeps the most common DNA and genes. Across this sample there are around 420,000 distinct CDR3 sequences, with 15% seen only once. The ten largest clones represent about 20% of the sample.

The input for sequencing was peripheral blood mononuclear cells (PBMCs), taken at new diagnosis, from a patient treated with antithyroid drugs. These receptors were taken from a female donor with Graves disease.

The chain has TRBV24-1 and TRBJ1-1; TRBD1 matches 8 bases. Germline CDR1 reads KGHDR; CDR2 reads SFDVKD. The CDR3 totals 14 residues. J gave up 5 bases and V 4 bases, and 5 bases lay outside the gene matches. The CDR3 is CATSDRTGKTEAFF. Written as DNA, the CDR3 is TGTGCCACCAGTGACCGGACAGGGAAAACTGAAGCTTTCTTT.

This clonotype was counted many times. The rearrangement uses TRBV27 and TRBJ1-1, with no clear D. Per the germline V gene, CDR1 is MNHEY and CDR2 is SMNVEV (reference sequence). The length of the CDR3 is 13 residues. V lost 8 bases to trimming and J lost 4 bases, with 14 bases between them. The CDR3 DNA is TGTGCCAGCTTCAAGACGTCTGGCACTGAAGCTTTCTTT. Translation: CASFKTSGTEAFF.

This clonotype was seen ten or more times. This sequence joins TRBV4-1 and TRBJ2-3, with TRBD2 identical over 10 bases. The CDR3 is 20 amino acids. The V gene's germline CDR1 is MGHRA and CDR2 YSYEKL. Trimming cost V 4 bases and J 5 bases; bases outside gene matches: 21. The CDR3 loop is CASSPRQGLPSSGRRDTQYF. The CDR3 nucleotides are TGCGCCAGCAGCCCCCGACAGGGCCTACCTTCTAGCGGGAGAAGAGATACGCAGTATTTT.

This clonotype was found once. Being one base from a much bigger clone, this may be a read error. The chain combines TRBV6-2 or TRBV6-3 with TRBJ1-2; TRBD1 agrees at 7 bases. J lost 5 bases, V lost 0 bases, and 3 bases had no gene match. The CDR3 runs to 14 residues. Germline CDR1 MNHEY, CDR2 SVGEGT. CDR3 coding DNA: TGTGCCAGCAGTTACTCAATGGGACAGTATGGCTACACCTTC. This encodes CASSYSMGQYGYTF.

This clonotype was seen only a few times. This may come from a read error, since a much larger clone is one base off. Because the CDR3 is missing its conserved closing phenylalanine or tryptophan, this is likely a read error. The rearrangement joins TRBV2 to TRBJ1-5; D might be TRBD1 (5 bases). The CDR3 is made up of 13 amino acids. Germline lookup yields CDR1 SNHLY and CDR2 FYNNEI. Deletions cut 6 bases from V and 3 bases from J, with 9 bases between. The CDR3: CASRGDFNQPQHS. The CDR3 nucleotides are TGTGCCAGCAGGGGGGATTTCAATCAGCCCCAGCATTCT.

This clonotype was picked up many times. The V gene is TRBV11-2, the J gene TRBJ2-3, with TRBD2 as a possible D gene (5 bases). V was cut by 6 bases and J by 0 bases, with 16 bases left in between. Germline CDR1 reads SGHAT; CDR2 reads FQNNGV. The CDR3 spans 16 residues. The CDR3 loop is CASSKRGQFSTDTQYF. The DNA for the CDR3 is TGTGCCAGCAGTAAACGGGGTCAGTTTAGCACAGATACGCAGTATTTT.

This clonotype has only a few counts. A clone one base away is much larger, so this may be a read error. The CDR3 nucleotides read TGTGCCAGCAGTGAAGATTGGGGGACGGAGATCCAGTACTTC. It is translated as CASSEDWGTEIQYF. The rearrangement links TRBV2 to TRBJ2-5; TRBD1 or TRBD2 may be the D gene (5 bases each). The CDR3 covers 14 residues. The germline V gene encodes CDR1 SNHLY and CDR2 FYNNEI.

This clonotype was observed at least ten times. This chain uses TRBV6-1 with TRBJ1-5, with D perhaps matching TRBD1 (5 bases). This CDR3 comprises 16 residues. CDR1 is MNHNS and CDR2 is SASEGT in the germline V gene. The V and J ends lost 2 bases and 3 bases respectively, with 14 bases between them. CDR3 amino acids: CASSEWGSTLNQPQHF. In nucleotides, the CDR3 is TGTGCCAGCAGTGAATGGGGCAGCACCCTCAATCAGCCCCAGCATTTT.

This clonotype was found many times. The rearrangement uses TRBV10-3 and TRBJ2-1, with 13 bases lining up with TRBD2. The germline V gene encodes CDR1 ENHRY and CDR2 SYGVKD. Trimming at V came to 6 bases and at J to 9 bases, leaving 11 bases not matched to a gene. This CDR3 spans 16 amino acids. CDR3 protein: CAISQGLAGTGSEQFF. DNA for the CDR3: TGTGCCATCAGCCAGGGACTAGCGGGAACCGGTAGTGAGCAGTTCTTC.

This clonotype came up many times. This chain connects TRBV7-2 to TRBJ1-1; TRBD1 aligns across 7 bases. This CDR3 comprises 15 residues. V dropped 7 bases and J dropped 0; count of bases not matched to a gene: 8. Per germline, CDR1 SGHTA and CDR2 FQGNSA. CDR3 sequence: CASTLRQGMNTEAFF. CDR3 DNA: TGTGCCAGCACCCTTCGACAGGGAATGAACACTGAAGCTTTCTTT.

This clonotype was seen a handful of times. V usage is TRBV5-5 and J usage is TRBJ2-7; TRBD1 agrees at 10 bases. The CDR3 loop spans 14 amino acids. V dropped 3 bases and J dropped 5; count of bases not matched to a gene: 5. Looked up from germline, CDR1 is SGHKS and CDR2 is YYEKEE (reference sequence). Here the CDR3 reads CASSYWTGGDEQYF. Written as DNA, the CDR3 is TGTGCCAGCAGCTACTGGACAGGGGGAGACGAGCAGTACTTC.

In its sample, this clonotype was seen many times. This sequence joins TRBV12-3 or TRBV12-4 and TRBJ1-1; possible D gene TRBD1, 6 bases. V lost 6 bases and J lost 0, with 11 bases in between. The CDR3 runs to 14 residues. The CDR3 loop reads CASSPGHMNTEAFF. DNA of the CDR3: TGTGCCAGCAGCCCGGGACACATGAACACTGAAGCTTTCTTT.

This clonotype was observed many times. The CDR3 loop is CASSFRDPNYGYTF. The CDR3 nucleotides are TGTGCCAGCAGTTTTCGGGACCCGAACTATGGCTACACCTTC. V gene TRBV27 combines with J gene TRBJ1-2; D possibly corresponds to TRBD1 (5 bases). This CDR3 has 14 amino acids. The germline CDR1 and CDR2 sequences are MNHEY and SMNVEV (reference sequence). Trimming removed 3 bases at V and 2 bases at J, with 10 bases between.

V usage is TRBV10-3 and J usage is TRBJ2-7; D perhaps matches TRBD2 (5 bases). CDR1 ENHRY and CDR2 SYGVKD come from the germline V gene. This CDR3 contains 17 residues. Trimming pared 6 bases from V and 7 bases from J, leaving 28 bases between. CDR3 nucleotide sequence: TGTGCCATCAGACGGGATTGGACCCCTGGGTGCTGCGCGGAGCAGTACTTC. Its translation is CAIRRDWTPGCCAEQYF.

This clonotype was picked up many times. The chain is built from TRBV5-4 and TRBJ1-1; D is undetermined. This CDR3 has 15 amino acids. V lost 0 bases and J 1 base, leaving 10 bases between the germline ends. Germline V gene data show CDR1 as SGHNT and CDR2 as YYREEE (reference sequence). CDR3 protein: CASSLADPTNTEAFF. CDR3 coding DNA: TGTGCCAGCAGCTTGGCCGACCCCACGAACACTGAAGCTTTCTTT.

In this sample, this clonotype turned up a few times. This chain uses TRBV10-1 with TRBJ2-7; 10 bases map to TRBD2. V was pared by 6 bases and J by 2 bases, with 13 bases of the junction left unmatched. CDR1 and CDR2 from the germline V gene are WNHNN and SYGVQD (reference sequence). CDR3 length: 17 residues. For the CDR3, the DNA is TGCGCCAGCAGCAAACGAGGACTAGCGGAAAGAACCTACGAGCAGTACTTC. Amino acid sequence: CASSKRGLAERTYEQYF.

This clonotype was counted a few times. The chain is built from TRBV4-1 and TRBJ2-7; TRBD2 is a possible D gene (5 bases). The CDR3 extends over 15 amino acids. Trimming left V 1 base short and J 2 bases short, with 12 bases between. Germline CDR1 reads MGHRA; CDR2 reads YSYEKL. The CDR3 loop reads CASSQAMTNTYEQYF. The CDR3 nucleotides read TGCGCCAGCAGCCAAGCAATGACTAATACCTACGAGCAGTACTTC.

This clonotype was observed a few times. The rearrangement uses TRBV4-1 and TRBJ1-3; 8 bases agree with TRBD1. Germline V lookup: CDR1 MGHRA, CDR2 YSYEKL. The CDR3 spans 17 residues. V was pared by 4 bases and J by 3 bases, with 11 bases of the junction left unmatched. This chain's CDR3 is CASSLLSQGARGNTIYF. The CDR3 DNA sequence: TGCGCCAGCAGCCTCCTATCTCAGGGGGCGCGTGGAAACACCATATATTTT.

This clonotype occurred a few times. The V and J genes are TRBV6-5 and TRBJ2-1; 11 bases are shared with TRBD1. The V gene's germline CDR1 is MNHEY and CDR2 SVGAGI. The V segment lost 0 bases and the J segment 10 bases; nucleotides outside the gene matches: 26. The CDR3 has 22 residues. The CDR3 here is CASSYSKVYTATSGTGGREQFF. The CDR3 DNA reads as TGTGCCAGCAGTTACTCGAAAGTTTATACGGCAACGTCCGGGACAGGGGGTAGAGAGCAGTTCTTC.

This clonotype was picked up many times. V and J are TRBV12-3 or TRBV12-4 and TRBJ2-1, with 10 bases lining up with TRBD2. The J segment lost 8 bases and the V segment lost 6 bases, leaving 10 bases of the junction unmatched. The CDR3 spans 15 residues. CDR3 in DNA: TGTGCCAGCAGCTCAGCGGGAGGGCCTTTCGATGAGCAGTTCTTC. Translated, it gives CASSSAGGPFDEQFF.

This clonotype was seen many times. CDR3 sequence (DNA): TGTGCCAGCGGAGCCGGGAGTTCCTACGAGCAGTACTTC. Amino acid sequence: CASGAGSSYEQYF. The rearrangement joins TRBV27 to TRBJ2-7, with a tentative D call TRBD2 (6 bases). Trimming left V 8 bases short and J 1 base short, with 12 bases between. The CDR3 is 13 amino acids. Germline V gene sequence: CDR1 MNHEY, CDR2 SMNVEV (reference sequence).